Below, 10 T cell receptor beta chains from the same sample are listed, as sequenced in a study of blood T cell repertoires in COVID-19. Here immunoSEQ multiplex PCR was the method, and the copy in TCRdb shows in-frame clones only, minus some. The repertoire includes approximately 150,000 clones, just over 85% of them detected once, and less than 2% sits in the top ten. What was sequenced was peripheral blood. All receptors derive from a woman aged 55-70 years with acute or convalescent COVID-19.

The chain recombines TRBV5-1 with TRBJ1-3; a weak D match, TRBD1 (5 bases). V was pared by 3 bases and J by 2 bases, with 6 bases between. The length of the CDR3 is 13 residues. Germline values: CDR1 SGHRS, CDR2 YFSETQ. CDR3: CASSWGAGNTIYF. The DNA for the CDR3 is TGCGCCAGCAGCTGGGGCGCTGGAAACACCATATATTTT.

This clone showed up just once. This chain uses TRBV6-4 with TRBJ1-1, with D hard to call. Germline-derived CDR1 and CDR2 are MRHNA and SNTAGT. This CDR3 contains 13 residues. V gave up 6 bases and J gave up 2 bases, with 10 bases separating them. The CDR3 spells CASRVTANTEAFF. The CDR3 DNA reads TGTGCCAGCAGGGTTACAGCTAACACTGAAGCTTTCTTT.

This chain connects TRBV24-1 to TRBJ2-3, with no clear D. V was pared by 4 bases and J by 0 bases, with 4 bases between. CDR1 KGHDR and CDR2 SFDVKD come from the germline V gene. The CDR3 sequence is 13 residues long. CDR3 DNA: TGTGCCACCAGTGACATTAGCACAGATACGCAGTATTTT. This sequence encodes CATSDISTDTQYF.

The chain joins TRBV2 to TRBJ2-5; perhaps TRBD1 as D (6 bases). Trimming shortened V by 6 bases and J by 1 base, and 15 bases separated the two germline ends. CDR1 is SNHLY and CDR2 is FYNNEI in the germline V gene. This CDR3 has 15 amino acids. This CDR3 reads CASSALTGSQETQYF. The CDR3 DNA sequence: TGTGCCAGCAGCGCACTAACAGGGTCCCAAGAGACCCAGTACTTC. The complete variable domain, with remaining parts taken from reference TRBV2 and TRBJ2-5, reads EPEVTQTPSHQVTQMGQEVILRCVPISNHLYFYWYRQILGQKVEFLVSFYNNEISEKSEIFDDQFSVERPDGSNFTLKIRSTKLEDSAMYFCASSALTGSQETQYFGPGTRLLVL.

V usage is TRBV7-2 and J usage is TRBJ1-1; possibly TRBD1 for D (5 bases). V lost 5 bases and J 4 bases, leaving 17 bases between the germline ends. The CDR3 is 15 residues long. Germline V gene lookup returns CDR1 SGHTA and CDR2 FQGNSA. CDR3 in DNA: TGTGCCAGCAGCCTACAAGGGGTCGAAAGCACTGAAGCTTTCTTT. Translated, it gives CASSLQGVESTEAFF. Based on the CDR3 plus reference TRBV7-2 and TRBJ1-1, the full variable domain is GAGVSQSPSNKVTEKGKDVELRCDPISGHTALYWYRQSLGQGLEFLIYFQGNSAPDKSGLPSDRFSAERTGGSVSTLTIQRTQQEDSAVYLCASSLQGVESTEAFFGQGTRLTVV.

The rearrangement joins TRBV2 to TRBJ1-1; D is perhaps TRBD1 (6 bases). The V and J ends lost 4 bases and 2 bases respectively, with 11 bases between them. CDR3 length: 14 amino acids. The germline V gene has CDR1 SNHLY and CDR2 FYNNEI. DNA of the CDR3: TGTGCCAGCAGTGCGCAGGGACACAACACTGAAGCTTTCTTT. Translation gives CASSAQGHNTEAFF. The full variable domain, in which reference TRBV2 and TRBJ1-1 provide the parts outside the CDR3, is EPEVTQTPSHQVTQMGQEVILRCVPISNHLYFYWYRQILGQKVEFLVSFYNNEISEKSEIFDDQFSVERPDGSNFTLKIRSTKLEDSAMYFCASSAQGHNTEAFFGQGTRLTVV.

This clone came up once. The J gene is TRBJ1-5, the V gene TRBV10-3; 8 bases align to TRBD1. Per the germline V gene, CDR1 is ENHRY and CDR2 is SYGVKD. J was trimmed by 7 bases and V by 6 bases; bases with no gene match: 5. There are 13 residues in the CDR3. The CDR3 sequence is CAISLDREQPQHF. CDR3 bases: TGTGCCATCAGCCTGGACAGGGAGCAGCCCCAGCATTTT.

The rearrangement links TRBV19 to TRBJ2-6, with D possibly TRBD1 on 5 matching bases. The CDR3 consists of 16 residues. CDR1 and CDR2 (germline): LNHDA, SQIVND (reference sequence). V lost 5 bases and J lost 4, with 15 bases in between. CDR3: CASSLQVRAGANVLTF. CDR3 bases: TGTGCCAGTAGTCTACAGGTTAGGGCCGGGGCCAACGTCCTGACTTTC.

The genes are TRBV28 and TRBJ1-6; tentatively, D is TRBD1 (6 bases). Trimming stripped 4 bases from V and 5 bases from J, with 9 bases between. The length of the CDR3 is 14 residues. Germline V CDR1 and CDR2: MDHEN, SYDVKM. CDR3 coding DNA: TGTGCCAGCAGTTCCGGACAGCATAATTCACCCCTCCACTTT. Protein: CASSSGQHNSPLHF.

This clone has a single count. The CDR3 loop is CASSSSTLAGTALQFF. The CDR3 nucleotides are TGTGCCAGCAGCTCATCAACACTGGCCGGGACAGCATTGCAGTTCTTC. The chain couples TRBV7-6 to TRBJ2-1; 7 bases fit TRBD1. Germline-derived CDR1 and CDR2 are SGHVS and FNYEAQ. V was pared by 4 bases and J by 12 bases, with 18 bases of the junction left unmatched. The CDR3 loop spans 16 amino acids.